The 3 T cell receptor beta chains below were found in one sample sequenced in a study of blood T cells in healthy people across ages. Together with a sample-barcoded 5' primer, a J-beta primer mix was included in a second PCR lasting roughly 7 to 11 cycles. TCRdb re-called the 5' RACE reads through MiXCR, storing one row per CDR3 protein. This table holds roughly 1,500,000 distinct CDR3 sequences, about 40% found once. The sample was blood. Every receptor here comes from a woman younger than 30 in good health.

The chain carries TRBV2 and TRBJ2-3; D possibly matches TRBD1 or TRBD2 (6 bases each). Trimming took 7 bases from V and 5 from J, leaving 10 bases between them. CDR1 SNHLY and CDR2 FYNNEI come from the germline V gene. The CDR3 sequence is 12 residues long. CDR3 nucleotide sequence: TGTGCCAGCACCGAGGGGGGAGATACGCAGTATTTT. The encoded protein is CASTEGGDTQYF.

CDR3 sequence: CAWSVRQLGSPLHF. The CDR3, as DNA: TGTGCCTGGAGTGTACGTCAATTGGGTTCACCCCTCCACTTT. The rearrangement uses TRBV30 and TRBJ1-6, with D hard to call. CDR1 and CDR2 from the germline V gene are GTSNPN and SVGIG (reference sequence). Trimming stripped 0 bases from V and 9 bases from J, with 12 bases between. The CDR3 extends over 14 amino acids.

Only a few counts were recorded for this clonotype. The gene calls are TRBV5-1 and TRBJ1-4, with D possibly matching TRBD1 (5 bases). The ends were cut back, 5 bases at V and 8 bases at J, with 13 bases in the middle. Germline values: CDR1 SGHRS, CDR2 YFSETQ. The CDR3 is 13 amino acids. For the CDR3, the DNA is TGCGCCAGCAGAACCGACAGTCTGGAAAAACTGTTTTTT. Translated: CASRTDSLEKLFF.